One T cell receptor (beta chain) is described in this entry. Its antigen is currently unknown. Trimming removed 4 bases from V and 4 bases from J, with 13 bases in between. Germline V gives CDR1 MDHEN, CDR2 SYDVKM. The CDR3 totals 14 residues. TCRdb's table, derived via immunoSEQ multiplex PCR, lists solely in-frame clones and lacks some. The sample has about 79,000 clones; 90% to 95% are singletons. This entry belongs to a study of OX40 agonist ivuxolimab in advanced cancers. Study-wide findings and caveats: Among patients with partial responses at 0.1-3.0 mg/kg, clonal expansion was among the lowest.

The input for sequencing was CD4+ or CD8+ T cells sorted from blood, taken in a trial of the OX40 agonist ivuxolimab. This clonotype was obtained from an adult with an advanced solid tumor such as melanoma, head and neck, liver or kidney cancer. V and J are TRBV28 and TRBJ2-5; D is possibly TRBD1 or TRBD2 (5 bases each). Written as DNA, the CDR3 is TGTGCCAGCAGTTCCCCCCGGGACCCAGAGACCCAGTACTTC. This gives the protein CASSSPRDPETQYF.